Below, one T cell receptor beta chain is given with its context. The protocol was immunoSEQ multiplex PCR, while the TCRdb copy is restricted to in-frame clones and leaves out a portion. The repertoire includes roughly 180,000 clones, 65% to 85% of them detected once, and around 5.3% sits in the top ten. Participants, roughly 18 to 89 years old, spanned about 26 US areas. Each participant's cohort was designated according to participant-reported clinical history. This sample was included in a study of blood T cell repertoires in COVID-19. At the level of the study: Whether acute or convalescent, the COVID-19 samples came from the United States, Italy and Spain. In each case, the material was cDNA or gDNA derived from T cells, B-cell-depleted T cells, or PBMCs.

The CDR3 totals 13 residues. Between the trimmed V and J ends, which lost 7 bases and 1 base, there was a span of 10 bases. This chain connects TRBV12-3 or TRBV12-4 to TRBJ1-1; TRBD1 might be the D (5 bases). The receptor's source is a woman in her thirties or forties with acute COVID-19. Sequencing was done on a sample of PBMCs or T cells enriched from blood (not recorded which). This chain's CDR3 is CASTGQKNTEAFF. The CDR3 DNA reads as TGTGCCAGCACAGGGCAGAAGAACACTGAAGCTTTCTTT.